A selection of T cell receptor beta chains follows, all from one sample in a study of blood T cell repertoires in COVID-19. Method: immunoSEQ multiplex PCR; TCRdb's copy keeps in-frame clones and lacks some. The table has around 50,000 clones, over 65% seen once. Input material: peripheral blood. All receptors derive from a human donor in a cohort sampled during active COVID-19. Both conserved end residues are trimmed from each CDR3. The D gene is left open where the match is weak.

V	D	J	CDR3
TRBV7-8	NA	TRBJ1-1	ASSLAGGPEAF
TRBV21-1	NA	TRBJ1-5	ASSEKRNRDRGGHSNQPQH
TRBV7-2	NA	TRBJ1-2	ASSVTSGAGYGYT
TRBV30	TRBD2	TRBJ2-2	ALGAGGLRTGELF
TRBV7-9	NA	TRBJ2-3	ASSLVGEVTDTQY
TRBV5-4	TRBD2	TRBJ2-7	ASSPGLAGRSYEQY
TRBV5-1	TRBD2	TRBJ2-2	ASSLRDAGGPTGELF
TRBV9	TRBD2	TRBJ2-5	ASSASGGLQETQY
TRBV3-1/TRBV3-2	NA	TRBJ1-1	ASSQDIEAAATEAF
TRBV30	NA	TRBJ1-3	AWTRLPKGNTIY
TRBV7-2	NA	TRBJ1-6	ASSLVTVNSPLH
TRBV28	TRBD1	TRBJ2-2	ASSLSGTGMNTGELF
TRBV12-5	NA	TRBJ2-5	ASGPPIRGAETQY
TRBV10-2	NA	TRBJ2-7	ASKTGAYEQY
TRBV7-2	NA	TRBJ2-7	ASSLERSSYEQY
TRBV24-1	NA	TRBJ2-3	ATSDPLRRDTDTQY
TRBV5-1	NA	TRBJ2-3	ASSDLGVWTDTQY
TRBV28	TRBD1	TRBJ1-5	ASSSPTDRGRNQPQH
TRBV7-9	NA	TRBJ1-1	ASSLQGTAEAF
TRBV25-1	NA	TRBJ2-5	ASSDPLGGRETQY
TRBV5-1	TRBD2	TRBJ2-1	ASSLVTGGFSYNEQF
TRBV12-3/TRBV12-4	NA	TRBJ1-2	ASSSSTGYGYT
TRBV7-2	NA	TRBJ1-3	ASSPQGGTGNTIY
TRBV7-9	NA	TRBJ2-3	ASSLIRGRYTQY
TRBV14	TRBD1	TRBJ2-7	ASSPGGQGTHEQY
TRBV3-1/TRBV3-2	NA	TRBJ1-1	ASSPGTPSLNTEAF
TRBV7-2	TRBD2	TRBJ2-4	ASSLGSGGASAKNIQY
TRBV4-1	NA	TRBJ2-7	ASSQDPGREQY
TRBV10-3	TRBD2	TRBJ2-3	AISAAGGRGGTDTQY
TRBV7-2	NA	TRBJ1-5	ASSVTGGGNQPQH
TRBV19	TRBD2	TRBJ2-6	ASMPKGLAGGHGANVLT
TRBV7-7	NA	TRBJ2-6	ASSPGGANVLT
TRBV6-5	NA	TRBJ1-2	ASRSEHPSDGYT
TRBV28	NA	TRBJ1-5	ASNFAGNQPQH